One sample yielded the 3 T cell receptor beta chains listed below, sequenced in a study of cytomegalovirus exposure and HLA in healthy donors. PCR employed 60 Vbeta and 13 Jbeta primers. Assay used: immunoSEQ multiplex PCR; TCRdb lists only in-frame clones, some missing. The sample includes about 160,000 clones, approximately 77% of them seen just once. The sequenced material came from PBMCs. These receptors came from a man aged 50 to 60 in good health and CMV-seropositive.

This chain joins TRBV7-8 and TRBJ2-5; 7 nucleotides agree with TRBD1. The germline V gene encodes CDR1 SGHVS and CDR2 FQNEAQ. This CDR3 region has 15 residues. V was clipped by 4 bases and J by 1 base; unmatched bases: 6. The CDR3 loop is CASSSLTGIQETQYF. The CDR3, as DNA: TGTGCCAGCAGCTCTCTGACAGGGATCCAAGAGACCCAGTACTTC.

The chain links TRBV7-2 to TRBJ2-4; TRBD2 is a possible D gene (6 bases). The CDR3 has 13 residues. Trimming removed 8 bases at V and 0 bases at J, with 8 bases between. CDR1 SGHTA and CDR2 FQGNSA come from the germline V gene. The CDR3 region is CASGGLAKNIQYF. CDR3 coding DNA: TGTGCCAGCGGGGGACTAGCCAAAAACATTCAGTACTTC.

This clone was recorded only once. The chain joins TRBV9 to TRBJ1-2; D is unresolved. CDR1 and CDR2 (germline): SGDLS, YYNGEE. The CDR3 spans 13 residues. V lost 0 bases and J lost 5, with 8 bases in between. CDR3 bases: TGTGCCAGCAGCGTAGCCATGGAGTATGGCTACACCTTC. It specifies CASSVAMEYGYTF.